Shown below are 2 T cell receptor beta chains from a single sample sequenced in a study of cytomegalovirus exposure and HLA in healthy donors (dated by TCRdb to the late 2010s). Library preparation was by the immunoSEQ multiplex PCR assay. For the multiplex PCR, a mixture combining 60 forward primers for TCR Vbeta segments and 13 reverse primers for TCR Jbeta segments was used. TCRdb took over this immuneACCESS table, retaining in-frame rearrangements with V and J assigned. Such tables are incomplete; in checked studies, under half of the missing clones stem from an unresolved V gene, and the remainder is unexplained. The sample includes roughly 190,000 clones, with about 80% observed a single time. Of the sample, 2.3% falls within the top ten clones. The sequenced sample was PBMCs. Every receptor here comes from a woman aged 45-59 years in good health and CMV-seronegative.

The chain carries TRBV9 and TRBJ1-2, with a possible D match to TRBD1 (6 bases). Germline values: CDR1 SGDLS, CDR2 YYNGEE. V lost 0 bases to trimming and J lost 4 bases, with 13 bases between them. This CDR3 is built from 15 residues. Here the CDR3 reads CASSVDMDRFYGYTF. The CDR3 DNA reads as TGTGCCAGCAGCGTAGATATGGACAGATTCTATGGCTACACCTTC.

The gene calls are TRBV2 and TRBJ2-5; 15 nucleotides align to TRBD2. CDR3 length equals 17 residues. Trimming cost V 6 bases and J 4 bases; bases outside gene matches: 9. Looked up from germline, CDR1 is SNHLY and CDR2 is FYNNEI. The DNA of the CDR3 is TGTGCCAGCAGGGCCGGACTAGCGGGGGGGTCTAGAGAGACCCAGTACTTC. Translation: CASRAGLAGGSRETQYF.